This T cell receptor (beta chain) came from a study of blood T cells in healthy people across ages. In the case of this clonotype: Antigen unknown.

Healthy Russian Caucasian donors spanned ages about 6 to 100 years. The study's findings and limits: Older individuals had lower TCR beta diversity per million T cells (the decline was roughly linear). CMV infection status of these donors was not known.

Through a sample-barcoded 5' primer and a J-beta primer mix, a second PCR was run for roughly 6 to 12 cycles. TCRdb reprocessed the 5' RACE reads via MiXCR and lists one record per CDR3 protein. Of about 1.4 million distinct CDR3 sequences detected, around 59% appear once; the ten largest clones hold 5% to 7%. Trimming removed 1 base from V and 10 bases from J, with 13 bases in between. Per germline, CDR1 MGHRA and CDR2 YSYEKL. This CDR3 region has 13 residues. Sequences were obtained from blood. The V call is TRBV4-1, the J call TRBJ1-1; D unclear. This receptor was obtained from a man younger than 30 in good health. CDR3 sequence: CASSQGGSWTAFF. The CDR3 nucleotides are TGCGCCAGCAGCCAAGGAGGCAGCTGGACAGCTTTCTTT.